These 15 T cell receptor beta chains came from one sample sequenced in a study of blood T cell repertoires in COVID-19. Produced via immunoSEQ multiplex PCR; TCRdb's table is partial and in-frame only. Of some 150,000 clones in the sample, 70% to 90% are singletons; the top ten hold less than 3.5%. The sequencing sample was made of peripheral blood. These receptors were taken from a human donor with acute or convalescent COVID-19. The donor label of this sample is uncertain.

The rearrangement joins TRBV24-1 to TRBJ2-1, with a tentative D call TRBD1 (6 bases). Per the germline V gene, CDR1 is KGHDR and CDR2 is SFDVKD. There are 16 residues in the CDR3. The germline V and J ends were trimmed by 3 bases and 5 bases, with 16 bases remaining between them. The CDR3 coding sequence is TGTGCCACCAGTGATCAGAGAAGGACAGAAAACAATGAGCAGTTCTTC. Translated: CATSDQRRTENNEQFF.

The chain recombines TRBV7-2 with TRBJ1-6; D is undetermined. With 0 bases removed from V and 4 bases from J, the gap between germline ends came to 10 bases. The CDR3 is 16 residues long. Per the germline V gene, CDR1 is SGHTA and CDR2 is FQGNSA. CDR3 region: CASSLALAEYNSPLHF. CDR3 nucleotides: TGTGCCAGCAGCTTAGCGTTGGCAGAATATAATTCACCCCTCCACTTT.

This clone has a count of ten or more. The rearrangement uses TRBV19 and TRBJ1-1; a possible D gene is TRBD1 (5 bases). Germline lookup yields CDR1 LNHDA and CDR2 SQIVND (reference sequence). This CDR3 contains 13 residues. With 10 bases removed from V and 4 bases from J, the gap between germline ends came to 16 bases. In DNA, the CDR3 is TGTGCCATCCGTCGGGGGGAGGGCACTGAAGCTTTCTTT. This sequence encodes CAIRRGEGTEAFF.

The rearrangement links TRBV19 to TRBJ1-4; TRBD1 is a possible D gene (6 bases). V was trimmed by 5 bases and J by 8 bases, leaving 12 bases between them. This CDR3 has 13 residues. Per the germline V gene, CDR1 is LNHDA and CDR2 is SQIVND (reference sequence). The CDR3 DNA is TGTGCCAGTAGTGCGGACAGAAGGGAAAAACTGTTTTTT. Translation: CASSADRREKLFF.

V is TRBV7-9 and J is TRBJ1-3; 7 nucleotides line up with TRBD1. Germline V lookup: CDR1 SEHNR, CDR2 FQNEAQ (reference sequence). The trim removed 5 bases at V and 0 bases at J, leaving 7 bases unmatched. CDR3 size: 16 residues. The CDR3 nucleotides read TGTGCCAGCAGCCCGCAGGGACAGAGCTCTGGAAACACCATATATTTT. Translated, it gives CASSPQGQSSGNTIYF. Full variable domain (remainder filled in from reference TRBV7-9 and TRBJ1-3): DTGVSQNPRHKITKRGQNVTFRCDPISEHNRLYWYRQTLGQGPEFLTYFQNEAQLEKSRLLSDRFSAERPKGSFSTLEIQRTEQGDSAMYLCASSPQGQSSGNTIYFGEGSWLTVV.

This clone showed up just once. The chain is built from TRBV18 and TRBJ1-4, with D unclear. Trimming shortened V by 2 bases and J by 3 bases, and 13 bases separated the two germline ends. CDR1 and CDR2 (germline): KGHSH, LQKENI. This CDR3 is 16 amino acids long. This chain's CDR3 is CASSPGSGQPNEKLFF. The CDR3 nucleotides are TGTGCCAGCTCACCAGGCAGCGGGCAGCCTAATGAAAAACTGTTTTTT.

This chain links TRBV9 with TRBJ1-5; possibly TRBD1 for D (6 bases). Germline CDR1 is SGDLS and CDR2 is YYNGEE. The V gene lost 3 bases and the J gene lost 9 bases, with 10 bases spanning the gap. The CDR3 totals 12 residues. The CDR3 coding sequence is TGTGCCAGCAGCGGGGGGCAGGGGCCCCAGCATTTT. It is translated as CASSGGQGPQHF.

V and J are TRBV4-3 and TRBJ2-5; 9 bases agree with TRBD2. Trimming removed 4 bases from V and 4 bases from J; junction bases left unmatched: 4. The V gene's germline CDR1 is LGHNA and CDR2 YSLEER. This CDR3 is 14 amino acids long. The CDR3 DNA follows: TGCGCCAGCAGCCCACAGACTAGCGGAGAGACCCAGTACTTC. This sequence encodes CASSPQTSGETQYF.

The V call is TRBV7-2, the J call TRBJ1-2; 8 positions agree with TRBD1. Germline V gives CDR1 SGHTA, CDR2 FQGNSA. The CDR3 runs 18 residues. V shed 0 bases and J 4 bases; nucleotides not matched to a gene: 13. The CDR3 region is CASSLAPGTGAASYGYTF. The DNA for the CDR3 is TGTGCCAGCAGCTTAGCGCCCGGGACAGGAGCGGCATCCTATGGCTACACCTTC. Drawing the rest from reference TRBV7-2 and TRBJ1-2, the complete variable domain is GAGVSQSPSNKVTEKGKDVELRCDPISGHTALYWYRQSLGQGLEFLIYFQGNSAPDKSGLPSDRFSAERTGGSVSTLTIQRTQQEDSAVYLCASSLAPGTGAASYGYTFGSGTRLTVV.

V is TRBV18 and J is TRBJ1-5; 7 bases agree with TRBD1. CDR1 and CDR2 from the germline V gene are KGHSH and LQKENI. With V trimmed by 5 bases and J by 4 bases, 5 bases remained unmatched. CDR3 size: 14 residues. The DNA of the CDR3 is TGTGCCAGCTCAGCCCGACAGGGAAATCAGCCCCAGCATTTT. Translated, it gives CASSARQGNQPQHF. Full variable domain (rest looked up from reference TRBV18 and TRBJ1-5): NAGVMQNPRHLVRRRGQEARLRCSPMKGHSHVYWYRQLPEEGLKFMVYLQKENIIDESGMPKERFSAEFPKEGPSILRIQQVVRGDSAAYFCASSARQGNQPQHFGDGTRLSIL.

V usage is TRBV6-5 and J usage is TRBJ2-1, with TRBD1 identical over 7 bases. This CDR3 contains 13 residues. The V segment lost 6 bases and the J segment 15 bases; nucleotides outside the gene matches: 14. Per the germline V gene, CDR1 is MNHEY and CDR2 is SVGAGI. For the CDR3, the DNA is TGTGCCAGCAGCCGAACGAGACAGGGAAGTACGTTCTTC. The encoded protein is CASSRTRQGSTFF.

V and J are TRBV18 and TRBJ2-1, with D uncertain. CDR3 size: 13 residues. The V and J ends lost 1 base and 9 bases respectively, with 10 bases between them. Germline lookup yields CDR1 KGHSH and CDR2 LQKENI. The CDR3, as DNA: TGTGCCAGCTCACCACTGCCGGAGACTGAGCAGTTCTTC. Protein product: CASSPLPETEQFF.

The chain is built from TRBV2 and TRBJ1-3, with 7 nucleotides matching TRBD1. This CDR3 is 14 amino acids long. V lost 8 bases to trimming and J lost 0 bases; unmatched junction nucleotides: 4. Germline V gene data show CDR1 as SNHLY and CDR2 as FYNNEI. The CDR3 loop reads CASGPGGSGNTIYF. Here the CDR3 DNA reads TGTGCCAGCGGTCCAGGGGGCTCTGGAAACACCATATATTTT.

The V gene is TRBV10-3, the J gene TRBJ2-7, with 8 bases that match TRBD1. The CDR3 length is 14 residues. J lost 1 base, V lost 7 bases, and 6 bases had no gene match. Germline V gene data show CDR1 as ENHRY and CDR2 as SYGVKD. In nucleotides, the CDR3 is TGTGCCATCAAGACCGGACAGGGTTCCTACGAGCAGTACTTC. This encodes CAIKTGQGSYEQYF.

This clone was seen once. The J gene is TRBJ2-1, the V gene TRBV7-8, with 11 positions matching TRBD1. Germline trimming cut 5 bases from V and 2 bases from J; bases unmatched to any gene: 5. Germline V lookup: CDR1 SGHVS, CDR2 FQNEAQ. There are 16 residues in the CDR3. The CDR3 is CASSPRTGGAYNEQFF. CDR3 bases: TGTGCCAGCAGCCCACGGACAGGGGGCGCCTACAATGAGCAGTTCTTC.